What follows are 10 T cell receptor beta chains derived from one specimen sequenced in a study of T cell repertoires in cytomegalovirus infection (dated by TCRdb to the late 2010s). Sequencer: Illumina HiSeq 1500. In-frame beta chains were kept once TCRdb had trimmed the public reads at Q25 with fastp and called clones with MiXCR. Identical CDR3 protein sequences are pooled into one entry, listed with their most common genes and DNA. The sample profile shows more than 300,000 distinct CDR3 sequences; approximately 30% of them were found once. Roughly 13% of the sample lies in the top ten. No antigen is known for these receptors. What the treatment or condition label conveys for this sample: in vitro stimulation with specific CMV peptide epitopes to enrich CMV-specific T cells. Sequenced material: cultured PBMCs, taken from culture after CMV antigen stimulation. The receptors stem from a human donor in good health (CMV status not recorded). Some clones in this sample may be carry-over from other donors' samples.

This chain connects TRBV20-1 to TRBJ2-7; the D gene is possibly TRBD1 (6 bases). This CDR3 contains 16 residues. Germline assignment: CDR1 DFQATT and CDR2 SNEGSKA (reference sequence). The germline V and J ends were trimmed by 5 bases and 2 bases, with 22 bases remaining between them. The CDR3 region is CSADNLTGRFTYEQYF. In nucleotides, the CDR3 is TGCAGTGCTGACAACCTCACAGGGAGATTCACCTACGAGCAGTACTTC.

The sample holds a few counts of this clonotype. The chain has TRBV11-2 and TRBJ2-1; no firm D call. Trimming left V 5 bases short and J 4 bases short, with 9 bases between. The CDR3 consists of 13 residues. Per germline, CDR1 SGHAT and CDR2 FQNNGV. For the CDR3, the DNA is TGTGCCAGCAGCGGAGAAGTGTACAATGAGCAGTTCTTC. Its translation is CASSGEVYNEQFF. The entire variable domain, with the rest obtained from reference TRBV11-2 and TRBJ2-1, is as follows: EAGVAQSPRYKIIEKRQSVAFWCNPISGHATLYWYQQILGQGPKLLIQFQNNGVVDDSQLPKDRFSAERLKGVDSTLKIQPAKLEDSAVYLCASSGEVYNEQFFGPGTRLTVL.

This clonotype has at least ten counts. The J gene is TRBJ1-3, the V gene TRBV6-6; possible D gene TRBD1, 5 bases. V was trimmed by 2 bases and J by 0 bases, leaving 8 bases between them. Germline V gene data show CDR1 as MNHNY and CDR2 as SVGAGI (reference sequence). CDR3 length: 15 amino acids. The CDR3 DNA reads TGTGCCAGCAGTTACCGGGGACCCTCTGGAAACACCATATATTTT. It is translated as CASSYRGPSGNTIYF.

The rearrangement joins TRBV7-2 to TRBJ2-1; perhaps TRBD2 as D (6 bases). The length of the CDR3 is 12 residues. The V end was cut by 5 bases, the J end by 8 bases, with 10 bases between. CDR1 and CDR2 (germline): SGHTA, FQGNSA. Here the CDR3 DNA reads TGTGCCAGCAGCCCAGCGGGTCATGAGCAGTTCTTC. Amino acids: CASSPAGHEQFF.

This clonotype was observed at least ten times. This chain connects TRBV7-9 to TRBJ1-6; D not certain. The CDR3 has 17 amino acids. Per germline, CDR1 SEHNR and CDR2 FQNEAQ (reference sequence). Trimming shortened V by 4 bases and J by 10 bases, and 23 bases separated the two germline ends. CDR3 protein: CASSSHEGGGASSPLHF. CDR3 in DNA: TGTGCCAGCAGCTCCCATGAGGGAGGAGGCGCCAGCTCACCCCTCCACTTT.

Only a few counts were recorded for this clonotype. This sequence joins TRBV19 and TRBJ1-1, with a weak D call TRBD1 (5 bases). CDR1 LNHDA and CDR2 SQIVND come from the germline V gene (reference sequence). This CDR3 has 14 amino acids. Between the trimmed V and J ends, which lost 6 bases and 10 bases, there was a span of 21 bases. The CDR3 region is CASSSGDAGPPAFF. The CDR3, as DNA: TGTGCCAGTAGCTCTGGGGACGCCGGCCCCCCAGCTTTCTTT.

This clonotype was counted many times. The CDR3 is CASSSRQGWTEAFF. The CDR3 nucleotides are TGTGCCAGCAGCTCCAGACAGGGATGGACTGAAGCTTTCTTT. The chain carries TRBV7-2 and TRBJ1-1; 7 bases line up with TRBD1. The germline V gene encodes CDR1 SGHTA and CDR2 FQGNSA. CDR3 length: 14 amino acids. J lost 5 bases, V lost 4 bases, and 7 bases had no gene match.

This chain connects TRBV5-1 to TRBJ2-7; tentatively, D is TRBD2 (6 bases). The CDR3 runs 15 residues. The V gene's germline CDR1 is SGHRS and CDR2 YFSETQ. The V end lost 4 bases, the J end lost 3 bases, and 17 bases lay between the germline ends. The CDR3 nucleotides read TGCGCCAGCAGCCTAGAGGCGGCTAGCGTCTACGAGCAGTACTTC. Translating it yields CASSLEAASVYEQYF.

This clonotype was recorded a few times. The chain joins TRBV27 to TRBJ2-3, with D possibly being TRBD2 (6 bases). Germline CDR1 and CDR2: MNHEY and SMNVEV (reference sequence). The CDR3 spans 13 residues. Trimming removed 2 bases from V and 10 bases from J, with 13 bases in between. The chain's CDR3 is CASSLLSGDAQYF. The CDR3 DNA sequence: TGTGCCAGCAGTTTACTCTCGGGGGATGCGCAGTATTTT.

Comments on this clonotype: A much larger clone sits a single nucleotide away, making a read error possible. The V and J genes are TRBV7-2 and TRBJ1-5; no clear D gene. From germline, CDR1 is SGHTA and CDR2 FQGNSA. This CDR3 comprises 14 residues. The CDR3 loop reads CVSSLAGNGEPQHF. CDR3 DNA: TGTGTCAGCAGCTTAGCGGGAAACGGGGAGCCCCAGCATTTT.